This T cell receptor (beta chain) stems from a study of T and B cells in COVID-19 patients. TRB was amplified from about 250-500 ng of blood genomic DNA. Trimming took 10 bases from V and 4 from J, leaving 20 bases between them. This CDR3 is built from 15 residues. CDR1 MNHEY and CDR2 SVGEGT come from the germline V gene. TRB rearrangements were amplified by multiplex PCR with BIOMED2 TRB-A/B primers. TCRdb re-derived calls from the multiplex PCR reads in MiXCR, one entry per CDR3 protein. This table has several thousand distinct CDR3 sequences, about a quarter appearing once. Input material: blood. This receptor was obtained from a human donor with active COVID-19. The rearrangement uses TRBV6-2 or TRBV6-3 and TRBJ1-5; D uncertain. The CDR3 sequence: CATSDPSSSNQPQHF. Written as DNA, the CDR3 is TGTGCCACCTCGGACCCCTCCAGTTCAAATCAGCCCCAGCATTTT.